This T cell receptor (beta chain) was obtained from a study of T cells in Graves' hyperthyroidism and ophthalmopathy. In this sample, this clonotype turned up many times. RNA transcripts were the template for amplifying TCR beta CDR3 regions. First-round RT-PCR targeting the TCR CDR3 was performed with the HTBI primer set. TCRdb reprocessed the multiplex PCR reads via MiXCR and lists one record per CDR3 protein. This sample carries about 250,000 distinct CDR3 sequences, around 25% of them seen once, and the ten largest clones take around 40%. This sequence originates from a woman in her 40s with Graves' ophthalmopathy. Sequencing was carried out using blood.

As DNA, the CDR3 is TGCGCCAGCAGCCAGTCCGGGACAGGGATCTATGGCTACACCTTC. It codes for CASSQSGTGIYGYTF. This chain joins TRBV4-1 and TRBJ1-2, with 9 bases fitting TRBD1. V dropped 3 bases and J dropped 4; count of bases not matched to a gene: 6. Germline loops: CDR1 MGHRA, CDR2 YSYEKL. This CDR3 spans 15 amino acids.